The rows below give T cell receptor beta chains drawn from one sample of a study of post-analysis software for immune sequencing data. MiXCR was run by TCRdb on the PCR reads, yielding one entry per CDR3 protein. The sample lists about 500,000 distinct CDR3 sequences; 45% were seen once. Material for sequencing was blood. The receptor source for this set is a girl between 5 and 17 years old with multiple sclerosis. Both conserved end residues are part of each CDR3. The D gene is left open where the match is weak. Size values are once, few and many counts, or a class for expanded clones, and some rows have none.

>.|.|TRBJ1-4|TRBV5-1
TGCGCCAGCAGCCGGGCAGGGTCTACTAATGAAAAACTGTTTTTT
CASSRAGSTNEKLFF
>TRBD2|few|TRBJ2-3|TRBV9
TGTGCCAGCAGCGTCGTGGGGGACTACACAGATACGCAGTATTTT
CASSVVGDYTDTQYF
>TRBD2|.|TRBJ2-5|TRBV6-2/TRBV6-3
TGTGCCAGCAAGACTCCGGGACTAGCGGGCCAAGAGACCCAGTACTTC
CASKTPGLAGQETQYF
>TRBD2|.|TRBJ2-7|TRBV29-1
TGCAGCGTGGGAGGCCAGCGGGACTCCTACGAGCAGTACTTC
CSVGGQRDSYEQYF
>.|.|TRBJ1-6|TRBV6-5
TGTGCCAGCGGTTCATCTGGGGAGACCTATAATTCACCCCTCCACTTT
CASGSSGETYNSPLHF
>.|.|TRBJ2-4|TRBV20-1
TGCAGTGCTAGCCCAGACTCAGCCAAAAACATTCAGTACTTC
CSASPDSAKNIQYF
>.|.|TRBJ2-1|TRBV28
TGTGCCAGCAGTTTGTCAGCGGGTAACTCCTACAATGAGCAGTTCTTC
CASSLSAGNSYNEQFF
>.|.|TRBJ1-4|TRBV10-3
TGTGCCATCAGTGAGAACAGAGAAAAACTGTTTTTT
CAISENREKLFF
>TRBD1|.|TRBJ1-4|TRBV20-1
TGCAGTGCTAGAGCGGAAGGGACAGGGGGCGCGGGAACTAATGAAAAACTGTTTTTT
CSARAEGTGGAGTNEKLFF
>.|many|TRBJ2-7|TRBV12-3/TRBV12-4
TGTGCCAGCAGTCAGCAACGTTACCGGGAGCAGTACTTC
CASSQQRYREQYF
>TRBD2|.|TRBJ2-1|TRBV2
TGTGCCAGCACCTCGGATAGCGGGGGTTCTAATGAGCAGTTCTTC
CASTSDSGGSNEQFF
>.|.|TRBJ2-7|TRBV3-1
TGTGCCAGCAGCCAAGGTCGAGGGCCCTCCTACGAGCAGTACTTC
CASSQGRGPSYEQYF
>.|few|TRBJ1-1|TRBV18
TGTGCCAGCTCACCTACCCCACTCGGACAGCGAGGTCCGAACACTGAAGCTTTCTTT
CASSPTPLGQRGPNTEAFF
>TRBD1|many|TRBJ2-5|TRBV4-3
TGCGCCAGCAGCCTCGGGACAGGGGGAGAGACCCAGTACTTC
CASSLGTGGETQYF
>.|few|TRBJ2-5|TRBV7-2
TGTGCCAGCAGTCCTGGGGGGACCCCAGAGACCCAGTACTTC
CASSPGGTPETQYF